This T cell receptor beta chain was recovered during a study of STAT3 mutations in large granular lymphocyte leukemia. About the study: 40% of treated T-LGLL patients showed hematologic response to immunosuppression.

Looked up from germline, CDR1 is SGHNT and CDR2 is YYREEE (reference sequence). CDR3 length: 16 residues. V lost 4 bases to trimming and J lost 0 bases, with 11 bases between them. Notes on this clone: Its antigen is still unknown.

Study-level findings and limits: Some patients had dominant TCR clones larger than their STAT3 mutant burden. TCR clonotype switching after therapy occurred in about 30% of the 18 patients. Variable sampling intervals and differing treatment regimens complicated linking therapy response to TCR clonal burden changes. Every T-LGLL patient had at least one immunodominant TCRbeta clonotype.

Profiled with immunoSEQ multiplex PCR; TCRdb holds only in-frame clones, not every one. The table records approximately 42,000 clones, about 81% of them present only once. The material sequenced was PBMCs. The clonotype originates from a human donor with T large granular lymphocyte leukemia. Some clones in this sample may be carry-over from other donors' samples. The gene calls are TRBV5-4 and TRBJ2-6, with a tentative D call TRBD2 (6 bases). This chain's CDR3 is CASSPAGSSGANVLTF. In DNA form, the CDR3 reads TGTGCCAGCAGCCCCGCGGGGAGCTCTGGGGCCAACGTCCTGACTTTC.